These 31 T cell receptor beta chains were sequenced from one sample in a study of CD8 T cells in ankylosing spondylitis. General study findings and limits: Apparently characteristic of ankylosing spondylitis blood was a TCR beta motif (about eight highly homologous variants).

TCRdb analysed the 5' RACE reads with MiXCR anew, one entry per CDR3 protein. The sample includes roughly 700,000 distinct CDR3 sequences, about 20% seen only once; the top ten take under 20%. Which antigens these TCRs recognize remains unknown. Sequencing was carried out using blood, either unsorted or a sorted T cell fraction (not recorded which). Source of these receptors: a male donor with ankylosing spondylitis.

The chain employs TRBV5-5 and TRBJ2-1; D is ambiguous. Trimming left V 2 bases short and J 7 bases short, with 16 bases between. Germline-derived CDR1 and CDR2 are SGHKS and YYEKEE (reference sequence). The CDR3 contains 15 residues. CDR3 DNA sequence: TGTGCCAGCAGCTTCCTGGCTAGGGTGGAAAATGAGCAGTTCTTC. Translated, it gives CASSFLARVENEQFF.

The V call is TRBV5-6, the J call TRBJ2-5, with 9 bases aligning to TRBD2. Germline-derived CDR1 and CDR2 are SGHDT and YYEEEE. Losses at the gene ends were 0 bases for V and 5 bases for J; bases not matched to a gene: 8. The length of the CDR3 is 16 residues. Here the CDR3 DNA reads TGTGCCAGCAGCTTGGCCGGACTAGCGCTAAGGGAGACCCAGTACTTC. Its translation: CASSLAGLALRETQYF.

This clonotype has a count of ten or more. The chain uses TRBV12-3 or TRBV12-4 and TRBJ2-3; D is unclear. There are 12 residues in the CDR3. Trimming took 6 bases from V and 4 from J, leaving 8 bases between them. The CDR3 is CASSWSADTQYF. In DNA, the CDR3 is TGTGCCAGCAGCTGGAGCGCAGATACGCAGTATTTT.

The V gene is TRBV14, the J gene TRBJ2-7, with D hard to call. Germline CDR1 SGHDN, CDR2 FVKESK. CDR3 length equals 15 residues. The germline V and J ends were trimmed by 0 bases and 3 bases, with 12 bases remaining between them. The chain's CDR3 is CASSQDQSPFYEQYF. The CDR3 nucleotides read TGTGCCAGCAGCCAAGATCAGTCCCCTTTCTACGAGCAGTACTTC.

This clonotype turned up a few times. The chain links TRBV25-1 to TRBJ2-2, with D possibly matching TRBD2 (5 bases). Germline V gene sequence: CDR1 MGHDK, CDR2 SYGVNS. V lost 9 bases, J lost 4 bases, and 15 bases lay in between. The CDR3 runs to 14 residues. DNA of the CDR3: TGTGCCAGTGCTGGGAGCCCTGTCACCGGGGAGCTGTTTTTT. Translated: CASAGSPVTGELFF. The whole variable domain, remainder taken from reference TRBV25-1 and TRBJ2-2, is EADIYQTPRYLVIGTGKKITLECSQTMGHDKMYWYQQDPGMELHLIHYSYGVNSTEKGDLSSESTVSRIRTEHFPLTLESARPSHTSQYLCASAGSPVTGELFFGEGSRLTVL.

The table lists this clonotype with a few counts. The chain employs TRBV20-1 and TRBJ2-7; TRBD2 is a possible D gene (5 bases). V dropped 5 bases and J dropped 0 bases, with 14 bases sitting between them. CDR3 length equals 14 residues. Germline values: CDR1 DFQATT, CDR2 SNEGSKA (reference sequence). DNA of the CDR3: TGCAGTGCTCGCAAACCGACTATCTCCTACGAGCAGTACTTC. This gives the protein CSARKPTISYEQYF.

Regarding this clonotype: A junction boundary mismatches the germline segment, possibly from a read error. The rearrangement joins TRBV25-1 to TRBJ1-2, with D unclear. Per germline, CDR1 MGHDK and CDR2 SYGVNS. The CDR3 extends over 14 amino acids. CDR3 sequence: CPRITGIEHYGYTF. The CDR3 nucleotides read TGTCCCAGGATAACCGGGATCGAACACTATGGCTACACCTTC.

This chain uses TRBV20-1 with TRBJ1-1; D not certain. Trimming stripped 3 bases from V and 0 bases from J, with 5 bases between. This CDR3 is 12 amino acids long. CDR1 is DFQATT, CDR2 SNEGSKA, per germline (reference sequence). Here the CDR3 DNA reads TGCAGTGCTAGCGTCTTGAACACTGAAGCTTTCTTT. Translation: CSASVLNTEAFF.

This clonotype was seen a few times. The rearrangement uses TRBV27 and TRBJ2-5; possibly TRBD2 for D (6 bases). The V end lost 2 bases, the J end lost 9 bases, and 13 bases lay between the germline ends. Germline values: CDR1 MNHEY, CDR2 SMNVEV (reference sequence). This CDR3 is 13 amino acids long. The CDR3 DNA reads TGTGCCAGCAGTTTAGGGGGGACCGGGGCCCAGTACTTC. Its protein is CASSLGGTGAQYF.

This chain joins TRBV12-3 or TRBV12-4 and TRBJ2-4; 9 bases match TRBD1. V was pared by 4 bases and J by 0 bases, with 7 bases of the junction left unmatched. There are 17 residues in the CDR3. CDR3 amino acids: CASSSGQGSLAKNIQYF. The CDR3 DNA follows: TGTGCCAGCAGTTCGGGACAGGGATCCCTAGCCAAAAACATTCAGTACTTC.

This clonotype has a handful of counts. This chain links TRBV20-1 with TRBJ2-5; the match to TRBD1 covers 12 bases. Per germline, CDR1 DFQATT and CDR2 SNEGSKA (reference sequence). Trimming took 3 bases from V and 3 from J; bases not matched to a gene: 5. The CDR3 totals 15 residues. The CDR3 protein is CSASRGTGGEETQYF. CDR3 nucleotide sequence: TGCAGTGCTAGTAGAGGGACAGGGGGCGAAGAGACCCAGTACTTC.

V and J are TRBV7-2 and TRBJ2-1; unclear D gene. V lost 1 base, J lost 0 bases, and 10 bases lay in between. This CDR3 is built from 16 residues. Per the germline V gene, CDR1 is SGHTA and CDR2 is FQGNSA. The CDR3 DNA is TGTGCCAGCAGCTTAGTTTGGCAGAGCTCCTACAATGAGCAGTTCTTC. It yields the protein CASSLVWQSSYNEQFF.

This clonotype came up a few times. The J gene is TRBJ2-4, the V gene TRBV9; the D gene could be TRBD1 or TRBD2 (6 bases each). The CDR3 runs to 13 residues. Trimming took off 0 bases at V and 12 bases at J, with 13 bases between the two ends. CDR1 is SGDLS, CDR2 YYNGEE, per germline. In DNA, the CDR3 is TGTGCCAGCAGCGTAGAGGACAGCGGGTATCAGTACTTC. Amino acid sequence: CASSVEDSGYQYF.

The V and J genes are TRBV6-1 and TRBJ2-5, with 10 bases aligning to TRBD1. The CDR3 totals 15 residues. CDR1 is MNHNS, CDR2 SASEGT, per germline. Trimming removed 5 bases from V and 0 bases from J; junction bases left unmatched: 3. The CDR3 reads CASSPGQGYQETQYF. CDR3 nucleotide sequence: TGTGCCAGCAGTCCGGGACAGGGGTACCAAGAGACCCAGTACTTC.

J is TRBJ2-1 and V is TRBV5-1, with 14 bases matching TRBD2. J was trimmed by 4 bases and V by 1 base; bases with no gene match: 7. The germline V gene encodes CDR1 SGHRS and CDR2 YFSETQ. The CDR3 consists of 18 residues. CDR3 region: CASSLNPGTSGGYNEQFF. In DNA form, the CDR3 reads TGCGCCAGCAGCTTGAACCCCGGGACTAGCGGGGGATACAATGAGCAGTTCTTC.

This clonotype was observed a few times. The V call is TRBV5-1, the J call TRBJ1-1; TRBD1 might be the D (5 bases). Between the trimmed V and J ends, which lost 3 bases and 2 bases, there was a span of 11 bases. The CDR3 runs 14 residues. Germline values: CDR1 SGHRS, CDR2 YFSETQ. The chain's CDR3 is CASSSDGGNTEAFF. DNA of the CDR3: TGCGCCAGCAGCTCGGACGGGGGAAACACTGAAGCTTTCTTT.

J is TRBJ1-2 and V is TRBV4-3; 8 nucleotides match TRBD1. V shed 6 bases and J 3 bases; nucleotides not matched to a gene: 12. The CDR3 is 16 residues long. Germline CDR1 reads LGHNA; CDR2 reads YSLEER. The CDR3 reads CASSGQGTSLYYGYTF. CDR3 DNA: TGCGCCAGCAGTGGACAGGGAACTTCTCTCTACTATGGCTACACCTTC.

The table lists this clonotype with a few counts. The chain uses TRBV11-2 and TRBJ1-2; no clear D gene. Germline CDR1 SGHAT, CDR2 FQNNGV. V was cut by 5 bases and J by 0 bases, with 10 bases left in between. The CDR3 extends over 14 amino acids. CDR3 sequence: CASSRTGANYGYTF. DNA for the CDR3: TGTGCCAGCAGCCGCACCGGGGCTAACTATGGCTACACCTTC.

The chain carries TRBV7-9 and TRBJ1-5, with no clear D. This CDR3 has 14 amino acids. Trimming removed 5 bases from V and 3 bases from J, with 11 bases in between. The germline V gene has CDR1 SEHNR and CDR2 FQNEAQ (reference sequence). This CDR3 reads CASSPDGFNQPQHF. The CDR3 nucleotides read TGTGCCAGCAGCCCAGACGGGTTCAATCAGCCCCAGCATTTT.

V usage is TRBV6-5 and J usage is TRBJ2-1, with D perhaps TRBD2 (6 bases). This CDR3 region has 12 residues. Germline V CDR1 and CDR2: MNHEY, SVGAGI. V dropped 6 bases and J dropped 9 bases, with 12 bases sitting between them. CDR3 in amino acids: CASREGTSEQFF. In DNA form, the CDR3 reads TGTGCCAGCAGGGAGGGGACCAGTGAGCAGTTCTTC.

The V and J genes are TRBV20-1 and TRBJ1-1; D remains ambiguous. Trimming removed 4 bases at V and 8 bases at J, with 17 bases between. The germline V gene has CDR1 DFQATT and CDR2 SNEGSKA (reference sequence). CDR3 size: 13 residues. The CDR3 is CSAKSDGKREAFF. In DNA form, the CDR3 reads TGCAGTGCTAAATCGGACGGCAAGAGGGAAGCTTTCTTT.

The chain recombines TRBV9 with TRBJ2-3; 7 nucleotides align to TRBD2. V shed 4 bases, J shed 6 bases, and the junction held 2 bases outside the gene matches. Germline CDR1 is SGDLS and CDR2 is YYNGEE. The length of the CDR3 is 12 residues. Here the CDR3 DNA reads TGTGCCAGCAGCAGGGAGGGGGATACGCAGTATTTT. Translation gives CASSREGDTQYF. Full variable domain (remainder filled in from reference TRBV9 and TRBJ2-3): DSGVTQTPKHLITATGQRVTLRCSPRSGDLSVYWYQQSLDQGLQFLIQYYNGEERAKGNILERFSAQQFPDLHSELNLSSLELGDSALYFCASSREGDTQYFGPGTRLTVL.

This clonotype was seen a handful of times. The CDR3 here is CASSTGLNQETQYF. DNA for the CDR3: TGTGCCAGCAGCACGGGACTAAACCAAGAGACCCAGTACTTC. The V and J genes are TRBV7-6 and TRBJ2-5; 7 bases agree with TRBD2. The V and J ends lost 5 bases and 0 bases, in that order; junction bases with no gene match: 3. The V gene's germline CDR1 is SGHVS and CDR2 FNYEAQ. The CDR3 contains 14 residues.

The rearrangement joins TRBV7-3 to TRBJ2-1; D might be TRBD1 (6 bases). The CDR3 covers 16 residues. V shed 0 bases and J shed 2 bases, with 11 bases lying between them. Per germline, CDR1 SGHTA and CDR2 FQGTGA. CDR3 sequence reads: CASSLTGDKTYNEQFF. The CDR3 bases are TGTGCCAGCAGCTTAACAGGGGACAAGACCTACAATGAGCAGTTCTTC.

The chain couples TRBV5-1 to TRBJ2-3; D is uncertain. This CDR3 comprises 14 residues. V lost 0 bases and J 6 bases, leaving 11 bases between the germline ends. Germline CDR1 SGHRS, CDR2 YFSETQ. CDR3 amino acids: CASSLVPLGDTQYF. The CDR3 bases are TGCGCCAGCAGCTTGGTTCCCCTCGGGGATACGCAGTATTTT.

The chain couples TRBV11-2 to TRBJ2-7, with 11 positions matching TRBD2. The germline gives CDR1 SGHAT, CDR2 FQNNGV. The CDR3 contains 18 residues. Unmatched junction bases numbered 17, after V lost 5 bases and J lost 5 bases. The CDR3, as DNA: TGTGCCAGCAGCCCATCTGGGGCTAGCGGGGGGTCTTTGGACGAGCAGTACTTC. It translates to CASSPSGASGGSLDEQYF.

This clonotype was seen only a few times. Germline and junction disagree at one end, which may indicate a read error. The rearrangement links TRBV7-7 to TRBJ2-1, with a tentative D call TRBD2 (5 bases). Germline-derived CDR1 and CDR2 are SSHAT and FNYEAQ (reference sequence). The CDR3 extends over 15 amino acids. The DNA of the CDR3 is TGTGCTAGCAGCTTAGCGCTAGGTCCCTACAATGAGCAGTTCTTC. Its protein is CASSLALGPYNEQFF.

This clonotype appeared a few times. V and J are TRBV7-9 and TRBJ2-1; D might be TRBD1 (5 bases). CDR3 size: 17 residues. CDR1 and CDR2 from the germline V gene are SEHNR and FQNEAQ (reference sequence). V was pared by 3 bases and J by 0 bases, with 15 bases between. CDR3 nucleotides: TGTGCCAGCAGCTTCCCGGACGGACATAGCTCCTACAATGAGCAGTTCTTC. Amino acid sequence: CASSFPDGHSSYNEQFF.

V gene TRBV20-1 combines with J gene TRBJ2-3; 11 bases are a match to TRBD2. Germline V gene lookup returns CDR1 DFQATT and CDR2 SNEGSKA (reference sequence). The trim removed 6 bases at V and 3 bases at J, leaving 14 bases unmatched. The CDR3 spans 17 residues. CDR3 bases: TGCAGTGCCAAAAATCCATTAGCGGGGGGGTTGACAGATACGCAGTATTTT. Encoded protein: CSAKNPLAGGLTDTQYF.

The chain carries TRBV7-8 and TRBJ1-5, with D perhaps matching TRBD1 (6 bases). The CDR3 is 14 amino acids. Germline CDR1 reads SGHVS; CDR2 reads FQNEAQ. V lost 5 bases to trimming and J lost 3 bases, with 11 bases between them. The CDR3 nucleotides read TGTGCCAGCAGCCTTCGGGACACCAATCAGCCCCAGCATTTT. Its translation: CASSLRDTNQPQHF.

The table lists this clonotype with a few counts. The chain uses TRBV2 and TRBJ1-2; D ambiguous. This CDR3 comprises 13 residues. Between the trimmed V and J ends, which lost 4 bases and 2 bases, there was a span of 8 bases. CDR1 and CDR2 (germline): SNHLY, FYNNEI. The CDR3 bases are TGTGCCAGCAGTGGGCAGCAAAACTATGGCTACACCTTC. This gives the protein CASSGQQNYGYTF.